The clone carrying this TCR beta chain was picked up a small number of times. Its antigen is not identified. The entry originates in a study of T cell responses to AZD1222 COVID-19 vaccine. As for the study in general: It was second doses at about 4 or about 12 weeks that were pooled. Findings and limits, study-wide: Just a handful of AZD1222 recipients were seropositive at baseline. Breadth and depth of Spike-specific TCRs rose after two AZD1222 doses.

Using immunoSEQ multiplex PCR, the repertoire was profiled, and TCRdb retains in-frame clones only, with some absent. The table lists some 120,000 clones, roughly 84% of them singletons. Trimming stripped 1 base from V and 7 bases from J, with 5 bases between. This CDR3 region has 11 residues. The germline gives CDR1 SGHDN, CDR2 FVKESK. The sample was peripheral blood, taken on day 0 of AZD1222 vaccination. The receptor comes from an adult in good health. The chain has TRBV14 and TRBJ2-7; D is uncertain. The DNA of the CDR3 is TGTGCCAGCAGCCAAGTCGGTGAGCAGTACTTC. As protein: CASSQVGEQYF.